The rows below give T cell receptor beta chains drawn from one sample of a study of blood T cell repertoires in COVID-19. Some clones are missing from TCRdb's copy, which holds only in-frame ones; the method was immunoSEQ multiplex PCR. This sample yields some 30,000 clones, of which approximately 90% are seen a single time; about 2% belongs to the top ten. Sequenced input: peripheral blood. Receptors were obtained from a man aged 45-60 years with active or convalescent COVID-19. Both conserved end residues are part of each CDR3. Each record gives: D gene, clone size, V gene, J gene, CDR3 protein, CDR3 DNA. A D gene is named only where the DNA matches it firmly. Part of the rows lack a size; the others show once, few, many or a class for expanded clones.

D: TRBD1; size: -; V: TRBV28; J: TRBJ1-2; CDR3: CASRYRGRGDYGYTF; DNA: TGTGCCAGCAGGTACAGGGGGCGCGGGGACTATGGCTACACCTTC
D: TRBD2; size: -; V: TRBV4-3; J: TRBJ2-7; CDR3: CASSQVRGTSGSRGSYEQYF; DNA: TGCGCCAGCAGCCAAGTTAGGGGGACTAGCGGGAGCCGAGGCTCCTACGAGCAGTACTTC
D: -; size: -; V: TRBV30; J: TRBJ2-7; CDR3: CGWGLRGEQYF; DNA: TGTGGCTGGGGGCTCAGGGGCGAGCAGTACTTC
D: -; size: -; V: TRBV2; J: TRBJ2-7; CDR3: CAARQQSYEQYF; DNA: TGTGCCGCGAGACAGCAATCCTACGAGCAGTACTTC
D: -; size: -; V: TRBV9; J: TRBJ2-7; CDR3: CASSAVADSYEQYF; DNA: TGTGCCAGCAGCGCCGTAGCGGACTCCTACGAGCAGTACTTC
D: TRBD1; size: -; V: TRBV5-1; J: TRBJ2-7; CDR3: CASRRTGGTGTYEQYF; DNA: TGCGCCAGCAGACGGACAGGGGGGACGGGAACCTACGAGCAGTACTTC
D: TRBD1; size: -; V: TRBV7-9; J: TRBJ2-7; CDR3: CASSLWPWTGLYEQYF; DNA: TGTGCCAGCAGCTTATGGCCCTGGACAGGACTCTACGAGCAGTACTTC
D: -; size: -; V: TRBV5-1; J: TRBJ2-3; CDR3: CASSLGDFFTDTQYF; DNA: TGCGCCAGCAGCTTGGGGGACTTCTTTACAGATACGCAGTATTTT
D: TRBD2; size: once; V: TRBV5-4; J: TRBJ2-1; CDR3: CASSSLAGAYNEQFF; DNA: TGTGCCAGCAGCTCCCTAGCGGGAGCCTACAATGAGCAGTTCTTC
D: -; size: -; V: TRBV7-9; J: TRBJ1-2; CDR3: CASTPLGAGEGYTF; DNA: TGTGCCAGCACCCCTCTGGGGGCCGGGGAGGGCTACACCTTC
D: TRBD1; size: -; V: TRBV20-1; J: TRBJ2-7; CDR3: CSASGWRDRASYEQYF; DNA: TGCAGTGCTAGTGGTTGGCGGGACAGGGCCTCCTACGAGCAGTACTTC
D: -; size: -; V: TRBV5-4; J: TRBJ2-1; CDR3: CASSSQGNHEQFF; DNA: TGTGCCAGCAGCTCCCAGGGTAACCATGAGCAGTTCTTC
D: -; size: -; V: TRBV27; J: TRBJ2-7; CDR3: CASRTLTGPVYEQYF; DNA: TGTGCCAGCAGGACGTTAACAGGTCCCGTCTACGAGCAGTACTTC
D: -; size: -; V: TRBV11-2; J: TRBJ1-3; CDR3: CASSLWGTGYGNTIYF; DNA: TGTGCCAGCAGCTTATGGGGCACAGGGTATGGAAACACCATATATTTT
D: TRBD1; size: -; V: TRBV28; J: TRBJ1-2; CDR3: CATQGRRQGAFGYTF; DNA: TGTGCCACCCAGGGGCGGAGACAGGGGGCTTTCGGCTACACCTTC
D: -; size: -; V: TRBV29-1; J: TRBJ1-1; CDR3: CSVHGGRWREAFF; DNA: TGCAGCGTTCACGGGGGTCGATGGCGTGAAGCTTTCTTT
D: -; size: -; V: TRBV5-6; J: TRBJ1-1; CDR3: CASSLWGRGAEAFF; DNA: TGTGCCAGCAGCTTGTGGGGACGGGGGGCTGAAGCTTTCTTT
D: TRBD2; size: -; V: TRBV2; J: TRBJ2-5; CDR3: CASTVGRAFETQYF; DNA: TGTGCCAGCACTGTCGGGAGGGCCTTTGAGACCCAGTACTTC
D: TRBD2; size: -; V: TRBV5-6; J: TRBJ2-1; CDR3: CASSLIRGRARDEQFF; DNA: TGTGCCAGCAGCTTGATCCGCGGGAGGGCCAGGGATGAGCAGTTCTTC
D: TRBD1; size: -; V: TRBV2; J: TRBJ1-1; CDR3: CASSDRGHTEAFF; DNA: TGTGCCAGCAGTGACAGGGGGCACACTGAAGCTTTCTTT
D: TRBD2; size: -; V: TRBV4-1; J: TRBJ2-3; CDR3: CASSQEGASGLFTDTQYF; DNA: TGCGCCAGCAGCCAAGAAGGGGCTAGCGGGCTTTTCACAGATACGCAGTATTTT
D: -; size: -; V: TRBV19; J: TRBJ1-2; CDR3: CASSILYGTGYGYTF; DNA: TGTGCCAGTAGTATATTGTATGGGACTGGCTATGGCTACACCTTC
D: -; size: -; V: TRBV6-5; J: TRBJ2-1; CDR3: CASWRGPGEQFF; DNA: TGTGCCAGCTGGCGGGGGCCAGGTGAGCAGTTCTTC
D: -; size: medium-sized; V: TRBV5-1; J: TRBJ2-2; CDR3: CASSPTGTGELFF; DNA: TGCGCCAGCAGCCCCACGGGCACCGGGGAGCTGTTTTTT
D: TRBD2; size: -; V: TRBV28; J: TRBJ2-1; CDR3: CGAGEAYNEQFF; DNA: TGTGGGGCGGGAGAGGCCTACAATGAGCAGTTCTTC
D: TRBD2; size: -; V: TRBV2; J: TRBJ2-1; CDR3: CASSEGLAGVNEQFF; DNA: TGTGCCAGCAGTGAAGGGCTAGCGGGAGTCAATGAGCAGTTCTTC
D: -; size: -; V: TRBV6-2/TRBV6-3; J: TRBJ1-1; CDR3: CASSYRDYTEAFF; DNA: TGTGCCAGCAGTTACCGGGACTACACTGAAGCTTTCTTT
D: TRBD2; size: -; V: TRBV4-3; J: TRBJ2-7; CDR3: CASSQAAGGWKTYEQYF; DNA: TGCGCCAGCAGCCAAGCAGCGGGAGGCTGGAAAACCTACGAGCAGTACTTC
D: -; size: -; V: TRBV7-9; J: TRBJ2-1; CDR3: CASSSAPTYNEQFF; DNA: TGTGCCAGCAGCTCCGCCCCCACTTACAATGAGCAGTTCTTC
D: -; size: -; V: TRBV2; J: TRBJ2-7; CDR3: CASSVKEGTYEQYF; DNA: TGTGCCAGCAGTGTCAAGGAGGGGACTTACGAGCAGTACTTC
D: -; size: -; V: TRBV7-2; J: TRBJ2-1; CDR3: CASSFSGGEQFF; DNA: TGTGCCAGCAGCTTTAGTGGTGGTGAGCAGTTCTTC
D: TRBD2; size: -; V: TRBV27; J: TRBJ2-1; CDR3: CASRKLAGASNEQFF; DNA: TGTGCCAGCAGGAAACTAGCGGGAGCGTCCAATGAGCAGTTCTTC
D: -; size: -; V: TRBV2; J: TRBJ2-7; CDR3: CASSGGGGSYEQYF; DNA: TGTGCCAGTTCGGGTGGGGGAGGATCGTACGAGCAGTACTTC
D: -; size: -; V: TRBV14; J: TRBJ1-1; CDR3: CASSHLPDRLNTEAFF; DNA: TGTGCCAGCAGCCATCTACCGGACAGATTGAACACTGAAGCTTTCTTT
D: -; size: -; V: TRBV11-2; J: TRBJ1-2; CDR3: CASSLVGALYGYTF; DNA: TGTGCCAGCAGCTTAGTGGGGGCCCTCTATGGCTACACCTTC
D: -; size: -; V: TRBV10-3; J: TRBJ1-1; CDR3: CAITGQPNTEAFF; DNA: TGTGCCATCACCGGACAGCCAAACACTGAAGCTTTCTTT
D: -; size: -; V: TRBV6-6; J: TRBJ2-1; CDR3: CASSPLANEQFF; DNA: TGTGCCAGCAGCCCGTTAGCCAATGAGCAGTTCTTC
D: -; size: -; V: TRBV25-1; J: TRBJ1-6; CDR3: CASKDSGWDSPLHF; DNA: TGTGCCAGCAAAGACAGTGGATGGGATTCACCCCTCCACTTT
D: TRBD1; size: -; V: TRBV27; J: TRBJ2-3; CDR3: CASSPHRGPYTDTQYF; DNA: TGTGCCAGCAGTCCCCACAGGGGGCCTTACACAGATACGCAGTATTTT
D: -; size: -; V: TRBV3-1/TRBV3-2; J: TRBJ1-3; CDR3: CASSPSGFGNTIYF; DNA: TGTGCCAGCAGCCCCTCAGGGTTCGGAAACACCATATATTTT
D: -; size: -; V: TRBV9; J: TRBJ2-3; CDR3: CASSVGDSRFTDTQYF; DNA: TGTGCCAGCAGCGTAGGGGACTCCCGGTTCACAGATACGCAGTATTTT
D: -; size: -; V: TRBV29-1; J: TRBJ2-2; CDR3: CSVVTGFKPTGELFF; DNA: TGCAGCGTCGTAACAGGGTTCAAGCCCACCGGGGAGCTGTTTTTT
D: -; size: -; V: TRBV4-3; J: TRBJ2-4; CDR3: CASSQTRDTGQYF; DNA: TGCGCCAGCAGCCAGACCCGGGACACCGGACAGTACTTC
D: TRBD1; size: -; V: TRBV18; J: TRBJ2-1; CDR3: CASSPPRTGGKYNEQFF; DNA: TGTGCCAGCTCACCACCGAGGACAGGGGGCAAGTACAATGAGCAGTTCTTC
D: TRBD1; size: -; V: TRBV5-1; J: TRBJ1-2; CDR3: CASSPTGNGPLANYGYTF; DNA: TGCGCCAGCAGCCCGACAGGGAATGGTCCCCTAGCTAACTATGGCTACACCTTC
D: -; size: once; V: TRBV18; J: TRBJ2-7; CDR3: CASSPRQQLLSYEQYF; DNA: TGTGCCAGCTCACCACGCCAGCAGTTACTATCCTACGAGCAGTACTTC